This TCR beta chain was found in a study of OX40 agonist ivuxolimab in advanced cancers. Study in general: Given to patients was ivuxolimab, an agonistic anti-OX40 (CD134) antibody. The study reported partial responses in three patients: one hepatocellular carcinoma, two cutaneous melanoma. Study-level results: Low levels of normalized T-cell clonal expansion also appeared in some nonresponders. The authors did not determine the antigen specificity of the expanded peripheral T cells.

Worth noting for this clone: Its antigen is unknown.

Sequencing used immunoSEQ multiplex PCR; TCRdb keeps in-frame clones, though not all of them. The data contain 35,000 to 45,000 clones, about 82% of them singletons. The V segment lost 6 bases and the J segment 4 bases; nucleotides outside the gene matches: 8. Looked up from germline, CDR1 is SNHLY and CDR2 is FYNNEI. The CDR3 runs to 15 residues. The sequenced sample was CD4+ or CD8+ T cells sorted from blood, obtained in a trial of the OX40 agonist ivuxolimab. The TCR was taken from an adult with an advanced solid tumor such as melanoma, head and neck, liver or kidney cancer. The J gene is TRBJ2-3, the V gene TRBV2, with 9 positions matching TRBD1. For the CDR3, the DNA is TGTGCCAGCAGATACCGGGACAGGGTTGCAGATACGCAGTATTTT. Protein: CASRYRDRVADTQYF.